The 27 T cell receptor beta chains given below trace back to one sample, sequenced in a study of CD8 T cells in ankylosing spondylitis. TCRdb ran MiXCR on the 5' RACE reads and lists one entry per CDR3 protein. The sample lists roughly 35,000 distinct CDR3 sequences, 13% occurring once. The sequencing sample was made of synovial fluid, either unsorted or a sorted T cell fraction (not recorded which). The receptor set was obtained from a male donor with ankylosing spondylitis.

This chain links TRBV4-1 with TRBJ1-2; a weak D match, TRBD1 (5 bases). Germline CDR1 is MGHRA and CDR2 is YSYEKL. V was clipped by 1 base and J by 1 base, with 19 bases between them. CDR3 size: 18 residues. The CDR3: CASSQGAPWTTVNYGYTF. The CDR3 DNA is TGCGCCAGCAGCCAAGGTGCCCCCTGGACAACCGTTAACTATGGCTACACCTTC.

Sample share makes this clonotype medium-sized (0.01 to 0.1%). The chain uses TRBV7-3 and TRBJ2-3; TRBD1 is a possible D gene (6 bases). Deletions cut 2 bases from V and 4 bases from J, with 22 bases between. Germline V gives CDR1 SGHTA, CDR2 FQGTGA. This CDR3 contains 18 residues. The CDR3 nucleotides are TGTGCCAGCAGCTTACCGTCTACAGGGTACGAGGACCCAGATACGCAGTATTTT. Translating it yields CASSLPSTGYEDPDTQYF. The full variable domain, with the rest looked up from reference TRBV7-3 and TRBJ2-3, is GAGVSQTPSNKVTEKGKYVELRCDPISGHTALYWYRQSLGQGPEFLIYFQGTGAADDSGLPNDRFFAVRPEGSVSTLKIQRTERGDSAVYLCASSLPSTGYEDPDTQYFGPGTRLTVL.

This clonotype was seen many times. The genes are TRBV24-1 and TRBJ1-2; D remains unclear. The CDR3 runs to 12 residues. V shed 4 bases and J shed 5 bases, with 7 bases lying between them. Germline-derived CDR1 and CDR2 are KGHDR and SFDVKD. CDR3 in DNA: TGTGCCACCAGTGAAGGAGGTTATGGCTACACCTTC. This translates into CATSEGGYGYTF.

This clonotype was observed a few times. The genes are TRBV6-4 and TRBJ2-1, with 9 bases aligning to TRBD2. The germline V gene encodes CDR1 MRHNA and CDR2 SNTAGT. The trim removed 4 bases at V and 6 bases at J, leaving 4 bases unmatched. The CDR3 has 14 amino acids. The chain's CDR3 is CASSVAGEPNEQFF. DNA of the CDR3: TGTGCCAGCAGTGTAGCGGGAGAGCCCAATGAGCAGTTCTTC.

This clonotype was counted at least ten times. The V call is TRBV24-1, the J call TRBJ2-7; 9 nucleotides align to TRBD1. Germline CDR1 reads KGHDR; CDR2 reads SFDVKD. J was trimmed by 11 bases and V by 0 bases; bases with no gene match: 4. This CDR3 comprises 13 residues. CDR3 sequence reads: CATSDLRTGEEYF. Here the CDR3 DNA reads TGTGCCACCAGTGATTTGCGGACAGGGGAGGAGTACTTC.

This clonotype was counted between two and nine times. The rearrangement uses TRBV19 and TRBJ2-1; D not certain. The CDR3 covers 12 residues. CDR1 and CDR2 from the germline V gene are LNHDA and SQIVND (reference sequence). Trimming shortened V by 2 bases and J by 8 bases, and 7 bases separated the two germline ends. CDR3 loop: CASSIPRDEQFF. The DNA for the CDR3 is TGTGCCAGTAGTATACCCCGGGATGAGCAGTTCTTC.

The chain links TRBV27 to TRBJ2-1; D unresolved. V lost 8 bases, J lost 0 bases, and 8 bases lay in between. The CDR3 extends over 13 amino acids. Per germline, CDR1 MNHEY and CDR2 SMNVEV (reference sequence). The CDR3 loop reads CASALGSYNEQFF. In DNA, the CDR3 is TGTGCCAGCGCACTGGGCTCCTACAATGAGCAGTTCTTC.

This clonotype has a handful of counts. The rearrangement uses TRBV4-3 and TRBJ2-1; no definite D call. Germline V gives CDR1 LGHNA, CDR2 YSLEER. Trimming left V 0 bases short and J 6 bases short, with 9 bases between. The CDR3 is made up of 14 amino acids. The CDR3 region is CASSQDLEFNEQFF. For the CDR3, the DNA is TGCGCCAGCAGCCAAGATTTGGAGTTCAATGAGCAGTTCTTC.

This rearrangement joins TRBV6-4 to TRBJ2-1, with 10 bases aligning to TRBD2. This CDR3 spans 15 amino acids. The V segment lost 6 bases and the J segment 8 bases; nucleotides outside the gene matches: 10. CDR1 MRHNA and CDR2 SNTAGT come from the germline V gene. For the CDR3, the DNA is TGTGCCAGCAGCCGGACTAGCGGCACGGTGGATGAGCAGTTCTTC. Residues: CASSRTSGTVDEQFF.

The chain has TRBV27 and TRBJ1-5; possibly TRBD1 for D (5 bases). CDR1 and CDR2 from the germline V gene are MNHEY and SMNVEV (reference sequence). This CDR3 is 13 amino acids long. Trimming stripped 8 bases from V and 0 bases from J, with 8 bases between. Written as DNA, the CDR3 is TGTGCCAGCCGAGACAGTAGCAATCAGCCCCAGCATTTT. Translating gives CASRDSSNQPQHF.

The sample holds many counts of this clonotype. The chain combines TRBV20-1 with TRBJ2-5, with D unclear. The V gene lost 6 bases and the J gene lost 1 base, with 21 bases spanning the gap. The CDR3 has 16 amino acids. In germline, CDR1 is DFQATT, CDR2 SNEGSKA (reference sequence). In DNA, the CDR3 is TGCAGTGCAACCCCCCTGGTCTTTCAGTCCCAAGAGACCCAGTACTTC. Protein sequence: CSATPLVFQSQETQYF.

This clonotype was detected ten times or more. The rearrangement joins TRBV14 to TRBJ1-1, with D possibly TRBD1 on 6 matching bases. The CDR3 runs 17 residues. Trimming removed 1 base from V and 1 base from J, with 16 bases in between. Germline V CDR1 and CDR2: SGHDN, FVKESK. The CDR3 DNA reads TGTGCCAGCAGCCAAGGAATCCACAGGGTCGGGAACACTGAAGCTTTCTTT. Its translation: CASSQGIHRVGNTEAFF.

Many counts were recorded for this clonotype. The V and J genes are TRBV24-1 and TRBJ1-5; 8 positions match TRBD1. The trim removed 4 bases at V and 7 bases at J, leaving 5 bases unmatched. The germline V gene has CDR1 KGHDR and CDR2 SFDVKD. CDR3 length: 14 amino acids. The DNA for the CDR3 is TGTGCCACCAGTGACAGGGGGCTCGGACAGCCCCAGCATTTT. Translation: CATSDRGLGQPQHF.

This clonotype was detected ten times or more. The chain combines TRBV27 with TRBJ1-2; tentative D call: TRBD1 (5 bases). With 5 bases removed from V and 1 base from J, the gap between germline ends came to 20 bases. This CDR3 spans 17 amino acids. Germline-derived CDR1 and CDR2 are MNHEY and SMNVEV (reference sequence). CDR3 sequence (DNA): TGTGCCAGCAGTCCAATAAGCGTGTGGCAGGGTAACTATGGCTACACCTTC. It yields the protein CASSPISVWQGNYGYTF.

Comments on this clonotype: The junction shows a germline mismatch at one end, possibly a read error. CDR3 DNA sequence: TGTGCTAGCAGCTTAGGTACAGGGGAAAGCGACACCGGGGAGCTGTTTTTT. Translating it yields CASSLGTGESDTGELFF. The chain links TRBV7-7 to TRBJ2-2, with TRBD1 identical over 7 bases. Germline V gene lookup returns CDR1 SSHAT and CDR2 FNYEAQ (reference sequence). This CDR3 has 17 residues.

This clonotype was observed many times. The rearrangement links TRBV12-3 or TRBV12-4 to TRBJ2-7, with D unclear. This CDR3 is 13 amino acids long. The V end lost 2 bases, the J end lost 7 bases, and 12 bases lay between the germline ends. The DNA for the CDR3 is TGTGCCAGCAGTTTATCACTGCTTGGTGAGCAGTACTTC. It specifies CASSLSLLGEQYF.

In its sample, this clonotype was seen many times. In DNA form, the CDR3 reads TGTGCCAGCAGTTTCGGGGGTAGGAACTCGGAGCAGTACTTC. This encodes CASSFGGRNSEQYF. The genes are TRBV12-3 or TRBV12-4 and TRBJ2-7; a weak D match, TRBD2 (6 bases). The V end lost 3 bases, the J end lost 7 bases, and 16 bases lay between the germline ends. The CDR3 covers 14 residues.

This clonotype was observed a few times. In nucleotides, the CDR3 is TGCGCCAGCAGCTCGTCCGACAGATTTAATGAAAAACTGTTTTTT. Its protein is CASSSSDRFNEKLFF. The chain joins TRBV5-1 to TRBJ1-4, with D possibly being TRBD1 (5 bases). The V and J ends lost 3 bases and 4 bases respectively, with 13 bases between them. This CDR3 has 15 amino acids. Germline loops: CDR1 SGHRS, CDR2 YFSETQ.

Within the sample, this clonotype is medium-sized. The chain uses TRBV28 and TRBJ2-5; a weak D match, TRBD2 (5 bases). The germline V gene encodes CDR1 MDHEN and CDR2 SYDVKM. CDR3 size: 16 residues. The V and J ends lost 8 bases and 0 bases respectively, with 19 bases between them. The CDR3 DNA follows: TGTGCCAGCTCCGATCTACTAGTGGGTCACCAAGAGACCCAGTACTTC. Translation gives CASSDLLVGHQETQYF.

Many counts were recorded for this clonotype. The rearrangement joins TRBV7-9 to TRBJ1-2; no firm D call. There are 16 residues in the CDR3. The germline V gene encodes CDR1 SEHNR and CDR2 FQNEAQ (reference sequence). Trimming cost V 5 bases and J 5 bases, with 21 bases left between them. This chain's CDR3 is CASSGLAGGAGYGYTF. DNA for the CDR3: TGTGCCAGCAGCGGCCTGGCAGGAGGCGCGGGGTATGGCTACACCTTC.

This clonotype occurred a few times. The genes are TRBV7-9 and TRBJ1-1, with D tentatively TRBD1 (6 bases). Germline CDR1 is SEHNR and CDR2 is FQNEAQ (reference sequence). The germline V and J ends were trimmed by 6 bases and 5 bases, with 13 bases remaining between them. There are 13 residues in the CDR3. The CDR3 DNA sequence: TGTGCCAGCAGGGGGGCCGGGAGGACTGAAGCTTTCTTT. Amino acid sequence: CASRGAGRTEAFF.

The V gene is TRBV28, the J gene TRBJ2-3; D unclear. The CDR3 sequence is 14 residues long. Trimming took 4 bases from V and 2 from J, leaving 10 bases between them. CDR1 and CDR2 from the germline V gene are MDHEN and SYDVKM. CDR3 sequence: CASSWVGFTDTQYF. CDR3 DNA: TGTGCCAGCAGTTGGGTCGGGTTCACAGATACGCAGTATTTT.

This rearrangement joins TRBV6-6 to TRBJ2-1, with D unclear. The CDR3 loop spans 10 amino acids. The ends were cut back, 7 bases at V and 6 bases at J, with 4 bases in the middle. Germline-derived CDR1 and CDR2 are MNHNY and SVGAGI (reference sequence). The CDR3 DNA reads TGTGCCAGCAAGGGCAATGAGCAGTTCTTC. Translated: CASKGNEQFF.

This clonotype was found many times. Compared with germline, one end of the junction differs, possibly owing to a read error. This chain links TRBV9 with TRBJ1-6, with TRBD1 as a possible D gene (5 bases). Germline CDR1 and CDR2: SGDLS and YYNGEE. This CDR3 has 14 amino acids. The CDR3 nucleotides read TGTGCCAGCAGCGTAGGGGGACTGCCGACACCTCTCCACTTT. Translating it yields CASSVGGLPTPLHF.

The CDR3 loop reads CASSARGQMISYEQYF. CDR3 sequence (DNA): TGTGCCAGCAGTGCGCGGGGACAGATGATTTCCTACGAGCAGTACTTC. The gene calls are TRBV27 and TRBJ2-7; the D gene is possibly TRBD1 (7 bases). Trimming left V 5 bases short and J 1 base short, with 18 bases between. This CDR3 has 16 residues. From germline, CDR1 is MNHEY and CDR2 SMNVEV (reference sequence).

This clonotype has at least ten counts. The V gene is TRBV27, the J gene TRBJ1-2, with D unclear. This CDR3 region has 16 residues. V lost 0 bases and J 3 bases, leaving 14 bases between the germline ends. Germline lookup yields CDR1 MNHEY and CDR2 SMNVEV (reference sequence). CDR3 region: CASSLSIKGLHYGYTF. The CDR3 region has the DNA TGTGCCAGCAGTTTATCGATAAAGGGTTTGCACTATGGCTACACCTTC.

In its sample, this clonotype was seen many times. This chain connects TRBV6-5 to TRBJ2-7, with 9 bases lining up with TRBD1. Per germline, CDR1 MNHEY and CDR2 SVGAGI. The CDR3 has 15 residues. V lost 2 bases to trimming and J lost 2 bases; unmatched junction nucleotides: 4. The CDR3 nucleotides read TGTGCCAGCAGTTACCAGGGACAGGGCACCTACGAGCAGTACTTC. Translating it yields CASSYQGQGTYEQYF.